The text below deals with one TCR beta chain. What it binds is unknown. Profiling relied on immunoSEQ multiplex PCR, and the TCRdb table lists in-frame clones only, not all of them. This table has about 22,000 clones, around 78% appearing once. Researchers processed graft tissue to release intraepithelial and lamina propria lymphocytes. This sample is drawn from a study of graft-versus-host responses after intestinal transplantation. V was cut by 7 bases and J by 6 bases, with 8 bases left in between. Per the germline V gene, CDR1 is SGHVS and CDR2 is FQNEAQ. The CDR3 extends over 11 amino acids. Regarding the study as a whole: An association linked early post-transplant HvG declines with peak circulating GvH clone levels. Ileal or blood samples showed some GvH clones first, and such clones were also found in recipient marrow. High graft-versus-host to host-versus-graft T cell clonal ratios marked allografts of patients with graft-donor macrochimerism.

The origin of this receptor is a human patient who received an intestinal transplant, so some T cells may come from the graft donor. The chain recombines TRBV7-8 with TRBJ2-3, with a tentative D call TRBD2 (5 bases). The sequencing here drew on ileum tissue, taken 12 days after intestinal transplant. The CDR3 reads CASKRGDTQYF. CDR3 in DNA: TGTGCCAGCAAACGAGGGGATACGCAGTATTTT.